This T cell receptor beta chain was recovered during a study of blood T cell repertoires in COVID-19. The wider study: COVID-19 samples collected from the United States, Italy and Spain covered acute and convalescent phases. T cells, B-cell-depleted T cells, or PBMCs provided the cDNA or gDNA that served as material.

As processed by the authors: Nucleated cell number was recorded as an estimate derived from reference gene primer amplification. The method was immunoSEQ multiplex PCR; TCRdb's version includes in-frame clones alone and lacks a portion of them. Clone size and the V and J calls come from that table; the DNA yielded D and trimming. Of roughly 280,000 clones in the sample, around 90% are singletons; the top ten hold 2% to 2.5%. Per germline, CDR1 LGHNA and CDR2 YNFKEQ. Trimming left V 1 base short and J 5 bases short, with 14 bases between. There are 15 residues in the CDR3. The receptor was derived from a woman aged 45-60 years who had recovered from COVID-19. The chain employs TRBV4-2 and TRBJ1-1, with D possibly matching TRBD1 (6 bases). The sequenced sample was peripheral blood. CDR3 sequence reads: CASSQGWGRSTEAFF. CDR3 nucleotides: TGTGCCAGCAGCCAAGGTTGGGGGCGTTCTACTGAAGCTTTCTTT.